Reported below is one T cell receptor (beta chain). Its target is not known. Some clones are missing from TCRdb's copy, which holds only in-frame ones; the method was immunoSEQ multiplex PCR. The data contain approximately 41,000 clones, approximately 80% of them singletons. This sample stems from a study of CD4 T cells in relation to SARS-CoV-2 and coronaviruses. Turning to the study itself: PBMCs were cultured with antigen for roughly 10 days before TCR beta sequencing. Study-wide results and limits: Crossreactive clones expanded significantly less to SARS-CoV-2 than monoreactive clones.

Naive or memory CD4+ cells were cultured 1:1 with T cell-depleted PBMCs plus CEF. The sequence was obtained from an adult with COVID-19. Sequences were obtained from naive CD4+ T cells from PBMCs, cultured in vitro. Subset specified: naive CD4+ T cells isolated by negative enrichment.

CDR3 amino acids: CATLLGTGINYGYTF. The DNA for the CDR3 is TGTGCCACCCTCCTGGGAACAGGGATCAACTATGGCTACACCTTC. The chain recombines TRBV6-5 with TRBJ1-2, with a possible D match to TRBD1 (6 bases). V lost 10 bases to trimming and J lost 2 bases, with 20 bases between them. The CDR3 totals 15 residues. Per the germline V gene, CDR1 is MNHEY and CDR2 is SVGAGI.